The clone carrying this TCR beta chain was counted a single time. No antigen is known for it. Trimming left V 4 bases short and J 4 bases short, with 16 bases between. This CDR3 has 15 amino acids. CDR1 is ENHRY and CDR2 is SYGVKD in the germline V gene. Clones were sequenced by immunoSEQ multiplex PCR, and TCRdb holds only the in-frame ones, with some missing. The profile shows fewer than 8,500 clones, roughly 92% of them singletons. The sample is drawn from a study of graft-versus-host responses after intestinal transplantation. Study-wide results and limits: Early declines in HvG clones that occurred post-transplant were associated with peak circulating GvH clone levels. GvH clones turned up in recipient marrow; some had shown up first in ileum or blood.

This receptor was taken from a human patient who received an intestinal transplant, so some T cells may come from the graft donor. V gene TRBV10-3 combines with J gene TRBJ1-2; a possible D gene is TRBD1 (6 bases). The sequencing here drew on PBMCs, taken 11 days after intestinal transplantation. The CDR3 DNA is TGTGCCATCAGTGTCAAAAGAGAGGGGGTCTATGGCTACACCTTC. It codes for CAISVKREGVYGYTF.